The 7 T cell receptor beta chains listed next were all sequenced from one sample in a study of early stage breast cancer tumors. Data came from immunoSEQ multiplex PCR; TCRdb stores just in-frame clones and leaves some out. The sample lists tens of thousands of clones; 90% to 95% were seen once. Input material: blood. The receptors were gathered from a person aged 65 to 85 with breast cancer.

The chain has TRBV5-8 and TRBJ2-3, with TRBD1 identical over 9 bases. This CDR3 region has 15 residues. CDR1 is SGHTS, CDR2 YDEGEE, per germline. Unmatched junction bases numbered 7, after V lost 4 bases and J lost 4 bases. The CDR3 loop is CASSPDRGASDTQYF. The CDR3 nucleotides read TGTGCCAGCAGCCCCGACAGGGGGGCCTCAGATACGCAGTATTTT.

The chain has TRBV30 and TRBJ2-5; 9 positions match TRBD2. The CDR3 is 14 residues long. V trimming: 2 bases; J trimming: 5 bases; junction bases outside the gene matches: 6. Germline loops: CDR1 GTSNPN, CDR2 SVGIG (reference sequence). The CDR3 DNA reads TGTGCCTGGAGTAGTGGACTAGCGCTGGAGACCCAGTACTTC. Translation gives CAWSSGLALETQYF.

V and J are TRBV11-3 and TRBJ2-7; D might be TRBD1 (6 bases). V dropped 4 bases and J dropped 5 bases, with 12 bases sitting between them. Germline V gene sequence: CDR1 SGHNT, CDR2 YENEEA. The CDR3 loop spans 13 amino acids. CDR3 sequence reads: CASSYTGFHEQYF. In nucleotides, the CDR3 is TGTGCCAGCAGCTATACAGGGTTCCACGAGCAGTACTTC.

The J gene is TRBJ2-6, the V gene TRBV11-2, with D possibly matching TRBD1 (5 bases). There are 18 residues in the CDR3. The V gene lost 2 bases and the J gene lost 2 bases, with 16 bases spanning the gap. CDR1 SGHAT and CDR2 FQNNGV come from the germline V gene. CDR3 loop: CASSLSGQGSPGANVLTF. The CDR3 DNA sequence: TGTGCCAGCAGCTTATCCGGTCAGGGCTCCCCTGGGGCCAACGTCCTGACTTTC.

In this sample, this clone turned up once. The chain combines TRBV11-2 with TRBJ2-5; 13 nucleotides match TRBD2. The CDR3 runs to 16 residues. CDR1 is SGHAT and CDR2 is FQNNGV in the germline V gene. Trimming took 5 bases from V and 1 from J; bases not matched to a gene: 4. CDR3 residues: CASSARLAGGQETQYF. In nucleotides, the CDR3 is TGTGCCAGCAGCGCCAGACTAGCGGGGGGCCAAGAGACCCAGTACTTC. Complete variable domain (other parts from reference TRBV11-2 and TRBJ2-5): EAGVAQSPRYKIIEKRQSVAFWCNPISGHATLYWYQQILGQGPKLLIQFQNNGVVDDSQLPKDRFSAERLKGVDSTLKIQPAKLEDSAVYLCASSARLAGGQETQYFGPGTRLLVL.

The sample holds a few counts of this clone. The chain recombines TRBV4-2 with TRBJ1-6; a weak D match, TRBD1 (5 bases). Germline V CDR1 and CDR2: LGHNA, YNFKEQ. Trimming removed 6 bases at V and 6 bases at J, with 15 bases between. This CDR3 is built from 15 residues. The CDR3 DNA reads TGTGCCAGCAGTTTAATCAGGGAGGGTAATTCACCCCTCCACTTT. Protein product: CASSLIREGNSPLHF.

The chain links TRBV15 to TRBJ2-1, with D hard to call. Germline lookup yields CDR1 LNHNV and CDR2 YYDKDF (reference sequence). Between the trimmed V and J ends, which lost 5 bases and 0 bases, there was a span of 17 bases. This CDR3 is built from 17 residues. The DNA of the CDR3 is TGTGCCACCAGCTTAGCCGTAGACTGGAGCTCCTACAATGAGCAGTTCTTC. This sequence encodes CATSLAVDWSSYNEQFF.